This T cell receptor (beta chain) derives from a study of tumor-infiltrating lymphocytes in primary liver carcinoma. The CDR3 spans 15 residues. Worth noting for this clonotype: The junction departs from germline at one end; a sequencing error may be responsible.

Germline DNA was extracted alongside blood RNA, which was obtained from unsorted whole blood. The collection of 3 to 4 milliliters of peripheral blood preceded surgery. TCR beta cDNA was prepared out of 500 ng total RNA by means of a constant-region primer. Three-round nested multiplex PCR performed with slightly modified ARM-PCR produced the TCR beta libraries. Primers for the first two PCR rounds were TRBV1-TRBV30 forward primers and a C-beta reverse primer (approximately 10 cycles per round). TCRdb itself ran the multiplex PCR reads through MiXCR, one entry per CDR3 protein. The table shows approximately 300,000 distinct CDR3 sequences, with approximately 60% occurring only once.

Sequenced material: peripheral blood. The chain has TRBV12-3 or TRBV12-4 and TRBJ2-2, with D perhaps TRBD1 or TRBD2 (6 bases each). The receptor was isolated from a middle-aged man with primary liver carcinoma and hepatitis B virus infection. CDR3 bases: TGTACCAGCACCCCGGGGGCTAGTGGTACCGGGGAGCTGTTCTTT. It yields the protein CTSTPGASGTGELFF.